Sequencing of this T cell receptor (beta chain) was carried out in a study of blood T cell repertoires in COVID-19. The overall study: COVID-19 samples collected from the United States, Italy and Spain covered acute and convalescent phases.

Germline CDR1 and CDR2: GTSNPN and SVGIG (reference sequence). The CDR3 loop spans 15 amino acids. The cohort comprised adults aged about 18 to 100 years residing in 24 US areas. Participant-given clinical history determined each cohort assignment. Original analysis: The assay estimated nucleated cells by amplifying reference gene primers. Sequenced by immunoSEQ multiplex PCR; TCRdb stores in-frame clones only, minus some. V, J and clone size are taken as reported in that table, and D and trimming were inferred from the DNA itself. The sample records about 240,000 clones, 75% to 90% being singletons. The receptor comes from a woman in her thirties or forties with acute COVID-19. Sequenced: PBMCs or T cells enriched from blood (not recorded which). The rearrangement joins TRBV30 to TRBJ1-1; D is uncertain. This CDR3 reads CAGTRGAALNTEAFF. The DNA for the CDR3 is TGTGCTGGAACGAGAGGTGCGGCCTTAAACACTGAAGCTTTCTTT.